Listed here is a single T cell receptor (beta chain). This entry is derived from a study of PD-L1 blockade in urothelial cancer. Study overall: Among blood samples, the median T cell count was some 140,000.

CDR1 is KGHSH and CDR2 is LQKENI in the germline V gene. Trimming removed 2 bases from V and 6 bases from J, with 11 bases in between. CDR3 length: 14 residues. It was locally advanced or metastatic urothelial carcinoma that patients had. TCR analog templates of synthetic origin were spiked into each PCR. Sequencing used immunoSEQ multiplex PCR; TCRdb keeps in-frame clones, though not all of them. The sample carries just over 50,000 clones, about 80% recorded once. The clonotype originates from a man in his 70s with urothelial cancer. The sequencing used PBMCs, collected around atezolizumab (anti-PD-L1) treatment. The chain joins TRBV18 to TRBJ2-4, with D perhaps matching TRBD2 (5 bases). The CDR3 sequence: CASSPEGLGNIQYF. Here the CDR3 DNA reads TGTGCCAGCTCACCAGAGGGCCTAGGAAACATTCAGTACTTC.